The 19 T cell receptor beta chains below come from one sample, sequenced in a study of cytomegalovirus exposure and HLA in healthy donors. 60 Vbeta and 13 Jbeta primers were used in PCR. This table comes from immunoSEQ multiplex PCR, and its TCRdb copy is limited to in-frame clones, with some not included. The sample has 97,000 or so clones; around 57% are singletons. What was sequenced was PBMCs. The receptors here all came from a human donor in good health.

The genes are TRBV30 and TRBJ1-4, with a tentative D call TRBD1 (6 bases). V lost 1 base and J lost 4, with 7 bases in between. The CDR3 length is 13 residues. Germline CDR1 is GTSNPN and CDR2 is SVGIG (reference sequence). The CDR3 is CAWSGTVNEKLFF. CDR3 in DNA: TGTGCCTGGAGTGGGACAGTTAATGAAAAACTGTTTTTT.

The V gene is TRBV4-1, the J gene TRBJ1-6; D is ambiguous. Between the trimmed V and J ends, which lost 0 bases and 6 bases, there was a span of 12 bases. Germline V gives CDR1 MGHRA, CDR2 YSYEKL. The CDR3 has 16 amino acids. CDR3 sequence: CASSQDEAVINSPLHF. In nucleotides, the CDR3 is TGCGCCAGCAGCCAAGATGAGGCAGTGATTAATTCACCCCTCCACTTT.

This clone has a handful of counts. The V and J genes are TRBV19 and TRBJ2-1, with 12 bases that match TRBD2. CDR3 length: 15 amino acids. V trimming: 4 bases; J trimming: 3 bases; junction bases outside the gene matches: 1. Germline CDR1 LNHDA, CDR2 SQIVND (reference sequence). CDR3 sequence: CASSRTSGNYNEQFF. The CDR3 DNA follows: TGTGCCAGTAGTAGGACTAGCGGGAACTACAATGAGCAGTTCTTC.

This clone was detected a few times. The V and J genes are TRBV18 and TRBJ2-3, with D possibly matching TRBD1 (6 bases). Germline values: CDR1 KGHSH, CDR2 LQKENI. The CDR3 length is 15 residues. The germline V and J ends were trimmed by 4 bases and 3 bases, with 14 bases remaining between them. CDR3 DNA: TGTGCCAGCTCACTGCAGGGGAGCCGGACAGATACGCAGTATTTT. It codes for CASSLQGSRTDTQYF.

This chain uses TRBV7-9 with TRBJ1-5; no firm D call. The CDR3 loop spans 14 amino acids. V lost 2 bases, J lost 9 bases, and 14 bases lay in between. The V gene's germline CDR1 is SEHNR and CDR2 FQNEAQ (reference sequence). The CDR3 region has the DNA TGTGCCAGCAGCTTATCCAGCGGTCCTGGGCCCCAGCATTTT. This encodes CASSLSSGPGPQHF.

This clone was recorded a few times. The chain is built from TRBV7-9 and TRBJ2-1, with TRBD2 matching 10 bases. The ends lost 5 bases at V and 6 bases at J; junction bases unmatched: 7. The V gene's germline CDR1 is SEHNR and CDR2 FQNEAQ (reference sequence). This CDR3 is built from 15 residues. CDR3 amino acids: CASSLGLAAFNEQFF. In DNA form, the CDR3 reads TGTGCCAGCAGCCTCGGACTAGCGGCCTTCAATGAGCAGTTCTTC.

This clone was observed a handful of times. Relative to the germline gene, one junction end is altered; a read error may explain this. The chain recombines TRBV7-7 with TRBJ2-2, with D perhaps matching TRBD2 (5 bases). CDR1 and CDR2 from the germline V gene are SSHAT and FNYEAQ (reference sequence). The CDR3 covers 14 residues. This CDR3 reads CASSLGRASGELFF. The CDR3 bases are TGTGCTAGCAGCTTAGGGCGGGCCTCTGGGGAGCTGTTTTTT.

This clone was counted between two and nine times. V and J are TRBV29-1 and TRBJ2-7, with a possible D match to TRBD2 (5 bases). The germline V gene encodes CDR1 SQVTM and CDR2 ANQGSEA. The CDR3 spans 12 residues. Trimming removed 4 bases from V and 3 bases from J, with 10 bases in between. In nucleotides, the CDR3 is TGCAGCGTTGTTGGAGGAAACTACGAGCAGTACTTC. Amino acids: CSVVGGNYEQYF.

This chain joins TRBV4-1 and TRBJ1-1; no clear D gene. CDR1 and CDR2 (germline): MGHRA, YSYEKL. V gave up 4 bases and J gave up 5 bases, with 17 bases separating them. The CDR3 runs 15 residues. In DNA, the CDR3 is TGCGCCAGCAGCCGAGCTTCCGGGGTGGAGACTGAAGCTTTCTTT. It translates to CASSRASGVETEAFF.

The gene calls are TRBV5-1 and TRBJ1-1; D is undetermined. Germline V gene sequence: CDR1 SGHRS, CDR2 YFSETQ. The V and J ends lost 5 bases and 6 bases respectively, with 8 bases between them. The CDR3 sequence is 11 residues long. The CDR3 reads CASRKASEAFF. The CDR3 DNA is TGCGCCAGCAGAAAAGCGTCTGAAGCTTTCTTT.

The gene calls are TRBV5-4 and TRBJ2-5; 7 positions match TRBD2. The CDR3 is 15 residues long. Germline CDR1 and CDR2: SGHNT and YYREEE (reference sequence). The J segment lost 4 bases and the V segment lost 4 bases, leaving 10 bases of the junction unmatched. For the CDR3, the DNA is TGTGCCAGCAGCATCAGAGTAGGGGAGGGAGAGACCCAGTACTTC. It is translated as CASSIRVGEGETQYF.

The chain carries TRBV4-1 and TRBJ2-7; D possibly corresponds to TRBD1 (6 bases). Germline values: CDR1 MGHRA, CDR2 YSYEKL. The CDR3 has 15 residues. V gave up 0 bases and J gave up 3 bases, with 12 bases separating them. CDR3 residues: CASSQDGRGYYEQYF. DNA of the CDR3: TGCGCCAGCAGCCAAGATGGCAGGGGTTACTACGAGCAGTACTTC.

The J gene is TRBJ1-2, the V gene TRBV6-5, with D perhaps TRBD1 (6 bases). V gave up 4 bases and J gave up 4 bases, with 13 bases separating them. CDR1 MNHEY and CDR2 SVGAGI come from the germline V gene. This CDR3 region has 14 residues. The CDR3 DNA reads as TGTGCCAGCAGTTCGACGGTGGGGGCCTATGGCTACACCTTC. Protein: CASSSTVGAYGYTF.

V gene TRBV27 combines with J gene TRBJ2-1; TRBD2 aligns across 7 bases. From germline, CDR1 is MNHEY and CDR2 SMNVEV (reference sequence). This CDR3 is built from 17 residues. Losses at the gene ends were 2 bases for V and 4 bases for J; bases not matched to a gene: 11. DNA of the CDR3: TGTGCCAGCAGTTTAAAATCCCGGCGGGAGTATTACAATGAGCAGTTCTTC. Amino acid sequence: CASSLKSRREYYNEQFF.

V usage is TRBV19 and J usage is TRBJ2-6; D is ambiguous. Germline values: CDR1 LNHDA, CDR2 SQIVND (reference sequence). Trimming took 5 bases from V and 0 from J, leaving 17 bases between them. The CDR3 spans 18 residues. Written as DNA, the CDR3 is TGTGCCAGTAGTGGTGGCGGCCCCTCTCTCTCTGGGGCCAACGTCCTGACTTTC. Translation gives CASSGGGPSLSGANVLTF.

The chain has TRBV28 and TRBJ2-3; 7 bases are shared with TRBD2. The CDR3 consists of 14 residues. V lost 7 bases to trimming and J lost 2 bases; unmatched junction nucleotides: 6. Germline V gives CDR1 MDHEN, CDR2 SYDVKM. CDR3 bases: TGTGCCAGCATCTGGGGGGGGTCCACAGATACGCAGTATTTT. This translates into CASIWGGSTDTQYF.

This clone was seen a handful of times. J is TRBJ1-1 and V is TRBV5-1; tentative D call: TRBD1 (5 bases). Germline V gene lookup returns CDR1 SGHRS and CDR2 YFSETQ. Trimming left V 3 bases short and J 4 bases short, with 16 bases between. This CDR3 contains 15 residues. CDR3: CASSWEGRQGTEAFF. The CDR3 DNA is TGCGCCAGCAGCTGGGAGGGCAGGCAGGGCACTGAAGCTTTCTTT.

This sequence joins TRBV2 and TRBJ1-1; possible D gene TRBD1, 5 bases. The CDR3 is 13 residues long. Trimming stripped 6 bases from V and 1 base from J, with 9 bases between. Germline V CDR1 and CDR2: SNHLY, FYNNEI. CDR3 amino acids: CASRDGQNTEAFF. CDR3 DNA sequence: TGTGCCAGCAGGGACGGACAGAACACTGAAGCTTTCTTT. Together with reference TRBV2 and TRBJ1-1, the CDR3 gives the full variable domain: EPEVTQTPSHQVTQMGQEVILRCVPISNHLYFYWYRQILGQKVEFLVSFYNNEISEKSEIFDDQFSVERPDGSNFTLKIRSTKLEDSAMYFCASRDGQNTEAFFGQGTRLTVV.

The chain joins TRBV2 to TRBJ2-5, with D tentatively TRBD1 (7 bases). Trimming left V 7 bases short and J 5 bases short, with 17 bases between. This CDR3 has 14 amino acids. Germline V gene sequence: CDR1 SNHLY, CDR2 FYNNEI. The DNA for the CDR3 is TGTGCCAGCACGGAGGGGGCTTTTTCGGAGACCCAGTACTTC. Translating gives CASTEGAFSETQYF.